This TCR beta chain originates from a study of CD8 T cells in ankylosing spondylitis (dated by TCRdb to about 2017). The study in broad terms: To find TCR variants linked to disease, the study profiled T cell receptor beta repertoires in ankylosing spondylitis patients and healthy donors. Peripheral blood samples were taken, and synovial fluid was additionally collected from ankylosing spondylitis patients. The whole study cohort included 85 to 120 healthy donors and over 20 ankylosing spondylitis patients. The paper's findings and limits, for the study overall: The disease-linked clones had a CD8+ phenotype and were found at relatively low frequencies in peripheral blood. A TCR beta motif of several highly homologous amino acid variants appeared characteristic of blood from ankylosing spondylitis patients. Some motif variants had previously been reported in the synovial fluid and blood of reactive arthritis patients, which suggests shared mechanisms of disease initiation. The disease-linked clones were reported as significantly enriched in matched synovial fluid samples from ankylosing spondylitis patients.

This clonotype was detected ten times or more. The target of this receptor is not known. No qualities accompany the bases; no much larger clone lies one base away. V is cut back by 5 bases and J by 2 bases, with 6 bases in the junction unmatched. CDR1 SGHTA and CDR2 FQGNSA are derived from the germline V gene. The cysteine opens and the phenylalanine closes a CDR3 of 16 amino acids. The sequence is cut down to CDR3 DNA, 48 bases in frame from base 1. The sequencing machine was an Illumina HiSeq 2500. TCR beta libraries were prepared by quantitative 5'-RACE with molecular barcodes. The study's own analysis went as follows. Disease-linked TCR variants were identified with a new computational method built on a probabilistic model of VDJ rearrangement. The public reads were run again by TCRdb, first through fastp at Q25 and then through MiXCR, and only productive beta chains were kept. CDR3 protein duplicates are merged, each entry listing the most common genes and DNA. These V and J calls originate from TCRdb's pipeline instead of the authors' own analysis. Within this sample are more than 500,000 distinct CDR3 sequences, with roughly 5.3% of them counted one time only. The ten most abundant clones make up roughly 3.5% of the sample.

Sequencing was carried out using blood, either unsorted or a sorted T cell fraction (not recorded which). The origin of this receptor is a male donor with ankylosing spondylitis. The chain employs TRBV7-2 and TRBJ2-5, with TRBD2 matching 12 junction bases. This receptor has the CDR3 CASSPNGLAGQETQYF. The nucleotide sequence reads TGTGCCAGCAGCCCCAACGGACTAGCGGGGCAAGAGACCCAGTACTTC. Full variable domain (CDR3 extended with the reference TRBV7-2 and TRBJ2-5 proteins): GAGVSQSPSNKVTEKGKDVELRCDPISGHTALYWYRQSLGQGLEFLIYFQGNSAPDKSGLPSDRFSAERTGGSVSTLTIQRTQQEDSAVYLCASSPNGLAGQETQYFGPGTRLLVL.